What follows describes a single T cell receptor (beta chain). What it recognizes is unknown. TCRdb redid the calling of the 5' RACE reads with MiXCR, one entry per CDR3 protein. The data contain about 350,000 distinct CDR3 sequences, approximately 10% of them seen just once; the ten biggest clones take up about 17%. V gave up 7 bases and J gave up 0 bases, with 13 bases separating them. This CDR3 contains 15 residues. The germline V gene encodes CDR1 MNHNS and CDR2 SASEGT. The source of the sample is a study of T cells after yellow fever vaccination. On the study more broadly: When fractions had low cell numbers, they were prepared with SMART-Seq v4 Ultra Low Input.

Whole-study results and caveats: Detected again after the booster were most primary-vaccination clones, at roughly 95% CD4 and 80% to 90% CD8. Few clonotypes appeared in both CD4 and CD8 compartments.

The receptor's source is a man aged 18 to 29 who received the YFV17D yellow fever vaccine. The starting material was PBMCs, obtained on the day of the first yellow fever vaccination. This chain uses TRBV6-1 with TRBJ1-5; no firm D call. DNA for the CDR3: TGTGCCAGCAAAATCCGGGTTGATAGCAATCAGCCCCAGCATTTT. This codes for CASKIRVDSNQPQHF.